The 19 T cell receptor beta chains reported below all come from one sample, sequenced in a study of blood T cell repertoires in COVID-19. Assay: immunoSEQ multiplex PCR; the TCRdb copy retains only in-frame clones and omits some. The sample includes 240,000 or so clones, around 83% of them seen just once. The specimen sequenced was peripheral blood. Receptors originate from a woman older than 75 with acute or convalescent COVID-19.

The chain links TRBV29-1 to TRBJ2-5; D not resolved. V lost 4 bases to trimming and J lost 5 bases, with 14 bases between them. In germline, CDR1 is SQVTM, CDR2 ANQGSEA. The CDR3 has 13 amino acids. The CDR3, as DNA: TGCAGCGTTGGAGGCGGTAAGGTGGAGACCCAGTACTTC. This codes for CSVGGGKVETQYF. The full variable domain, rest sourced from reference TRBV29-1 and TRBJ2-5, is SAVISQKPSRDICQRGTSLTIQCQVDSQVTMMFWYRQQPGQSLTLIATANQGSEATYESGFVIDKFPISRPNLTFSTLTVSNMSPEDSSIYLCSVGGGKVETQYFGPGTRLLVL.

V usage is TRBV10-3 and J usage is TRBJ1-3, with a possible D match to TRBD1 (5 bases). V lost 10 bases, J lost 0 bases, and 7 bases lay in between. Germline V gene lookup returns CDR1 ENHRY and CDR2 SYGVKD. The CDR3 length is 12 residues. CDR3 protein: CATTGSGNTIYF. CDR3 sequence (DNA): TGTGCCACAACAGGCTCTGGAAACACCATATATTTT.

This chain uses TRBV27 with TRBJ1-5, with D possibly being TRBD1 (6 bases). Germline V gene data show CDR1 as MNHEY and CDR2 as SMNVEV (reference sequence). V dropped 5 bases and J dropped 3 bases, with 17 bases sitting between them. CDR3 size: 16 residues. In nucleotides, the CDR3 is TGTGCCAGCAGTCCCTACCGACAGGTACTCAATCAGCCCCAGCATTTT. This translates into CASSPYRQVLNQPQHF.

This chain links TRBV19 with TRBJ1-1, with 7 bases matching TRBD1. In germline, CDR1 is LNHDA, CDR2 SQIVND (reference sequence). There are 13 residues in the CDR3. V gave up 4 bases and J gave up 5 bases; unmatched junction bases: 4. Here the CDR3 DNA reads TGTGCCAGTAGTACAGGGGGATGGACTGAAGCTTTCTTT. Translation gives CASSTGGWTEAFF.

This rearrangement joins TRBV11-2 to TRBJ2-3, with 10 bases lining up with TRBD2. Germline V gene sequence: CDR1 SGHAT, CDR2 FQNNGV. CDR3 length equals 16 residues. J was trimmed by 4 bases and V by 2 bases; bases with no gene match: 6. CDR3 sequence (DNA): TGTGCCAGCAGCTTATATGCAGCGGGGGGGCCAGATACGCAGTATTTT. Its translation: CASSLYAAGGPDTQYF.

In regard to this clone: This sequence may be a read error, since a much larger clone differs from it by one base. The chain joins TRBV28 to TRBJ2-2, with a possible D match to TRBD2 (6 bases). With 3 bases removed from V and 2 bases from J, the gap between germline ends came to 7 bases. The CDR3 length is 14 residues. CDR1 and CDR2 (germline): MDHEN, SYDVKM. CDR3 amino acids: CASSFAGNTGELFF. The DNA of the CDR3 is TGTGCCAGCAGTTTCGCGGGAAACACCGGGGAGCTGTTTTTT.

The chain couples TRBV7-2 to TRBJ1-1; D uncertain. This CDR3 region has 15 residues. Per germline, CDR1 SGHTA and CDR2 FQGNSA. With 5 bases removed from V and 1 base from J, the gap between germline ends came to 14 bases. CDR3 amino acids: CASSLQTLGNTEAFF. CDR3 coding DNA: TGTGCCAGCAGCCTACAGACCCTTGGGAACACTGAAGCTTTCTTT.

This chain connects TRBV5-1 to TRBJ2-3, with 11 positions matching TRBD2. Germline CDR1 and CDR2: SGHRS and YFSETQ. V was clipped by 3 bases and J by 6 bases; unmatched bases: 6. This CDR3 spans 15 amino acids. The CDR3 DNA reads TGCGCCAGCAGCTCGACTAGCGGGGCGGGGGATACGCAGTATTTT. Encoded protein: CASSSTSGAGDTQYF. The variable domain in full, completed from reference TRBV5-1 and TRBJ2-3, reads KAGVTQTPRYLIKTRGQQVTLSCSPISGHRSVSWYQQTPGQGLQFLFEYFSETQRNKGNFPGRFSGRQFSNSRSEMNVSTLELGDSALYLCASSSTSGAGDTQYFGPGTRLTVL.

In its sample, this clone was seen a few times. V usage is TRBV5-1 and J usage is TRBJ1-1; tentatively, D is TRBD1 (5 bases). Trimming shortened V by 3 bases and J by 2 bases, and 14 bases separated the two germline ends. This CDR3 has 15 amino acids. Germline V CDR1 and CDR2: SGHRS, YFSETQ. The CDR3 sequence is CASSWRGVDNTEAFF. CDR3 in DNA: TGCGCCAGCAGCTGGCGGGGGGTAGACAACACTGAAGCTTTCTTT.

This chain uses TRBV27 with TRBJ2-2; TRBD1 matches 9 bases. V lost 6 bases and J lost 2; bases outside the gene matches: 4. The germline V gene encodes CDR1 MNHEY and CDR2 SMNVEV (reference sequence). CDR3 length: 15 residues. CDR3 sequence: CASSPGQGNTGELFF. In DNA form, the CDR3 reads TGTGCCAGCAGCCCGGGACAGGGCAACACCGGGGAGCTGTTTTTT.

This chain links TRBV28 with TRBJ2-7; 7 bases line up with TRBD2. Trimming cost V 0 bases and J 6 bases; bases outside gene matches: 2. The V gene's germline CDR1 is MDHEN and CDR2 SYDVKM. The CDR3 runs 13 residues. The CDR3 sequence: CASSLWGGSEQYF. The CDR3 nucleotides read TGTGCCAGCAGTTTATGGGGGGGGTCCGAGCAGTACTTC.

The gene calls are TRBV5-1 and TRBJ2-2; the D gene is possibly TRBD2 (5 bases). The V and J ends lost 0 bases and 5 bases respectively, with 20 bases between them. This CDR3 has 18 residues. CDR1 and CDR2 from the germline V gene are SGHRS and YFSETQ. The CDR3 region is CASSLAVVLGRETGELFF. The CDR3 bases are TGCGCCAGCAGCTTGGCCGTAGTTTTGGGCCGGGAAACCGGGGAGCTGTTTTTT.

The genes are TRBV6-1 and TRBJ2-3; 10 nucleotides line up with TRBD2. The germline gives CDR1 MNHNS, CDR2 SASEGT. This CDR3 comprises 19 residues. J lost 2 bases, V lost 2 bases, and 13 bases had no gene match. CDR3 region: CASSERVRGAGGFTDTQYF. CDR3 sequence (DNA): TGTGCCAGCAGTGAAAGGGTGAGGGGAGCGGGGGGGTTCACAGATACGCAGTATTTT.

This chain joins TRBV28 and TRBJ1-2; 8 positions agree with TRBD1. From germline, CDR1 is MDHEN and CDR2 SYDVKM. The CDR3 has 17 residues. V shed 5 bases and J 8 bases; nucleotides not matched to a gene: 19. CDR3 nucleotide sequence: TGTGCCAGCAGTAGGACAGGGCTCACGATTGAGTTATACGGCTACACCTTC. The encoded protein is CASSRTGLTIELYGYTF.

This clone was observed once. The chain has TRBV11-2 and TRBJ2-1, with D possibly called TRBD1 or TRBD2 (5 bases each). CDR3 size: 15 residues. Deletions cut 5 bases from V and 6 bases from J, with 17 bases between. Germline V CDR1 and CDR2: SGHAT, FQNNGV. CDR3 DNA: TGTGCCAGCAGCATAGGACACGGAGCGGTCAATGAGCAGTTCTTC. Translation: CASSIGHGAVNEQFF.

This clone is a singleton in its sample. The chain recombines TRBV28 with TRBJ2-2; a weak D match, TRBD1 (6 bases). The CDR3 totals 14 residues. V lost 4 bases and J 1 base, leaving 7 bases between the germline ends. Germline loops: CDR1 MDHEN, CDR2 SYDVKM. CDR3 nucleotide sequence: TGTGCCAGCAGTTGGGGACAGAACACCGGGGAGCTGTTTTTT. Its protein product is CASSWGQNTGELFF.

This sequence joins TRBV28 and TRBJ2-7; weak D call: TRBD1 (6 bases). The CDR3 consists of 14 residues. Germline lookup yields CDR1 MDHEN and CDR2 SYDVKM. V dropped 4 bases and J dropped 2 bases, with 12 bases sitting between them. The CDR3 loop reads CASSSRDKAYEQYF. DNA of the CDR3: TGTGCCAGCAGTTCCCGGGACAAGGCCTACGAGCAGTACTTC.

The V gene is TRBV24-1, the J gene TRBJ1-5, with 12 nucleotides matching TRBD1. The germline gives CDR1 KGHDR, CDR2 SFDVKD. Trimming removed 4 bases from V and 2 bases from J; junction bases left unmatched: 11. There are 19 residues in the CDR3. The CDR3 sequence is CATSDSGTGGVYGNQPQHF. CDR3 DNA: TGTGCCACCAGTGACTCCGGGACAGGGGGCGTTTACGGCAATCAGCCCCAGCATTTT.

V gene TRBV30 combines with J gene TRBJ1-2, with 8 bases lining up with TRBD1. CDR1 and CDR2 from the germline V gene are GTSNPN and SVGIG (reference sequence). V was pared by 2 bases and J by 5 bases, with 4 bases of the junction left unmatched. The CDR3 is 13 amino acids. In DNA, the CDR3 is TGTGCCTGGAGTAGGGGACAGGAGTATGGCTACACCTTC. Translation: CAWSRGQEYGYTF.